The sample holds many counts of the clone carrying this TCR beta chain. No antigen is known for it. Unique molecular identifiers were attached to individual cDNA molecules. Via MiXCR, TCRdb re-called the 5' RACE reads, giving one row per CDR3 protein. Among some 67,000 distinct CDR3 sequences listed, 9% to 10% were seen once. This CDR3 has 15 residues. Germline CDR1 reads LNHNV; CDR2 reads YYDKDF (reference sequence). Trimming shortened V by 0 bases and J by 2 bases, and 9 bases separated the two germline ends. The sample originates from a study of early T cells in non-severe SARS-CoV-2 infection. In the study overall: Unsorted whole blood bulk RNA was sequenced, with unpaired chains.

Study-wide results and caveats: CD4 and private specificities were missed by VDJdb matching, which favored anti-spike CD8 responses.

This receptor was obtained from an adult who was a healthcare worker with PCR-confirmed SARS-CoV-2 infection or an uninfected control (not recorded which). The specimen comprised whole blood, sampled at baseline. The V gene is TRBV15, the J gene TRBJ2-3, with no clear D. The DNA for the CDR3 is TGTGCCACCAGCAGAGATTTAAGATACACAGATACGCAGTATTTT. As protein: CATSRDLRYTDTQYF.